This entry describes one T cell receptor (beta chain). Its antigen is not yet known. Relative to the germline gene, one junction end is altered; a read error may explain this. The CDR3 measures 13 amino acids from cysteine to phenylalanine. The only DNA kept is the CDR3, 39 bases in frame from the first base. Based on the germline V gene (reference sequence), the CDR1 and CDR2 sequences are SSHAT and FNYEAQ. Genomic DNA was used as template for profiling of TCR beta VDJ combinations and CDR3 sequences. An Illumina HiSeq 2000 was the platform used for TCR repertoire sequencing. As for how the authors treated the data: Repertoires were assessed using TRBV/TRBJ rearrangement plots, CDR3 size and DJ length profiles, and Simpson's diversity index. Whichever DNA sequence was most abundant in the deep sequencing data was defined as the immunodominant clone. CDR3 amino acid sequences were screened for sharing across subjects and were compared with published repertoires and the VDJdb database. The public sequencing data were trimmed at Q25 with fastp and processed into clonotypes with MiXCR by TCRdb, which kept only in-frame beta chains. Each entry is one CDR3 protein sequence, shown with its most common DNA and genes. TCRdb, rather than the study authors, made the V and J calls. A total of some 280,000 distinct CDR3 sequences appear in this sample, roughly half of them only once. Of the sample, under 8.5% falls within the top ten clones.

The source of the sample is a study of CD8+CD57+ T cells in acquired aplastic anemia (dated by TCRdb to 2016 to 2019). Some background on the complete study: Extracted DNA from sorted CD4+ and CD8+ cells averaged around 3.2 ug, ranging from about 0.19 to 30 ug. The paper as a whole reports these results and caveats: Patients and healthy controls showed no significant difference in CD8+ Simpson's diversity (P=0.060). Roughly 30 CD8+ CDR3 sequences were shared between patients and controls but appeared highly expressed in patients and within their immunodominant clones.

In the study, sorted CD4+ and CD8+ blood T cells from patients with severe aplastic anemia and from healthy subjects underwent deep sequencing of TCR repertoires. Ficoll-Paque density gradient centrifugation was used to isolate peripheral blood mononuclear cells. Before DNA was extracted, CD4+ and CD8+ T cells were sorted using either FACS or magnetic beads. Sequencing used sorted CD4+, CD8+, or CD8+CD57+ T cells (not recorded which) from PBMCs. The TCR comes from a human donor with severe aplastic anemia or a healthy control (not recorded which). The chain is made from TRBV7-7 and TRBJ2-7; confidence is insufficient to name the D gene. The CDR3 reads CASSLAASYEQYF. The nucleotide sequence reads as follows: TGTGCTAGCAGCTTGGCAGCCTCCTACGAGCAGTACTTC.